Reported below is one TCR beta chain. What antigen it recognizes has not been identified. There are no base qualities to consult, and no much larger clone falls within one base. The data originate from a study of blood T cells in healthy people across ages (dated by TCRdb to about 2015). With respect to the entire study: In model experiments, template switching captured roughly one uniquely barcoded TCR beta cDNA molecule for every two T cells. To avoid experimental bias, donors of different ages were randomly spread across the sequencing lanes. Using deep sequencing normalized with unique cDNA molecular identifiers, the study measured how TCR beta repertoire diversity changes with age. For two donors (one aged 18 to 30 and one aged 80 or older), the study analyzed two additional independent replicas of 1 million unique cDNA reads from the same blood draw. Four age groups were formed from the donors: young (average 16 years), middle-aged (approximately 40), aged (over 55) and long-lived (82). The study at large found these results: Observed TCR beta diversity per million T cells fell roughly linearly with age, and a significant reduction was already apparent by age around 40. Estimates of total diversity based on one million sequenced T cells were regarded as lower bounds and as underestimates. Donor CMV infection status was unknown, potentially confounding age-related changes in expanded clonotypes. Conclusive comparison of naive and antigen-experienced compartments was prevented by the profiling of bulk unsorted PBMCs. The long-lived group showed more naive CD4+ T cells, fewer expanded clones and increased TCR diversity than the aged group, suggesting age selection. The percentage of naive T cells measured by flow cytometry correlated strongly with observed TCR beta diversity.

The library came from 5' RACE. This sample was sequenced with an Illumina HiSeq 2500. The second PCR ran for about 6 to 12 cycles and used a J-beta primer mix along with a sample-barcoded 5' primer. Each TCR beta cDNA molecule received a unique molecular identifier from a template-switch 5' adaptor carrying 12 random nucleotides. Each sample yielded at least 2.5 million CDR3-containing paired-end reads. All of the RNA was converted into first-strand cDNA using the Mint cDNA synthesis kit, with a TRBC-specific oligonucleotide serving as the primer. Following uracil-DNA glycosylase treatment, a first 18-cycle PCR with universal primers M1SS and BC2_uni_R was performed on all cDNA. The study's processing was this. For normalization, 1 million high-quality reads were randomly selected from each sample, with every read carrying a distinct molecular identifier. Instead of being binned into consensus sequences, reads that shared molecular identifiers were thrown out. MiTCR, run with a Q25 quality threshold and the strictest error-elimination algorithm, handled CDR3 identification, clonotype clustering and error correction. A nonparametric unseen species model using Euler transformation provided a lower-bound estimate of total TCR beta diversity. TCRdb cleaned the public reads at Q25 with fastp, built clones with MiXCR and kept in-frame beta chains. Identical CDR3 protein sequences are pooled into one entry, listed with their most common genes and DNA. These V and J calls rely on TCRdb rather than the paper's analysis. The sample table holds fewer than 800,000 distinct CDR3 sequences, of which approximately 50% were seen once. The biggest ten clones account for 30% to 35% of the sample.

The 40 or so donors, aged roughly 6 to 100 years, were systemically healthy Caucasian individuals from Russia. Roughly 11 milliliters of peripheral blood were drawn from each donor into EDTA-treated Vacutainer tubes. Ficoll-Paque density-gradient centrifugation was used to isolate PBMCs, with at least 6 million obtained per sample. Trizol reagent was used to extract total RNA from the PBMCs, yielding at least 6 micrograms per sample. For every donor, an aliquot of PBMCs went through flow cytometry to measure the percentages of naive CD45RAhigh/CD27high T cells. V was cut back by 4 bases and J by 4 bases, leaving a gap of 10 bases between them. The CDR3 runs 13 amino acids, cysteine and phenylalanine included. Only the CDR3 DNA stays, 39 bases, in frame from base 1. CDR1 and CDR2 are read off the germline V gene as SGHDN and FVKESK.

The sequence was collected from an older woman in good health. This chain joins TRBV14 to TRBJ1-1, with no confident D gene call. Material for sequencing was blood. In nucleotides, the sequence is TGTGCCAGCAGCCCGGAAAGTAGCACTGAAGCTTTCTTT. Its amino acids are CASSPESSTEAFF.